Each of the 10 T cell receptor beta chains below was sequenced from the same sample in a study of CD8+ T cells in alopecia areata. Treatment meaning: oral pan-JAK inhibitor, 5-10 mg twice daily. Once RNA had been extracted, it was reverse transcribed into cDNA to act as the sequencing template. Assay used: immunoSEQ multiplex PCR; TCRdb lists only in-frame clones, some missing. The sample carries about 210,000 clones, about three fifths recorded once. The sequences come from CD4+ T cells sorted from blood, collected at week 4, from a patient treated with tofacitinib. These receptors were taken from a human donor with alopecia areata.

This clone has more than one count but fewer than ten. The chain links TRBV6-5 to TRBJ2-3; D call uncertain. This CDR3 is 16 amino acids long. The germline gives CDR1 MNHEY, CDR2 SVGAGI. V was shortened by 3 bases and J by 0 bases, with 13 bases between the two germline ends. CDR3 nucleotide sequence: TGTGCCAGCAGTTATTCCTGGGCAGACAGCACAGATACGCAGTATTTT. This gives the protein CASSYSWADSTDTQYF.

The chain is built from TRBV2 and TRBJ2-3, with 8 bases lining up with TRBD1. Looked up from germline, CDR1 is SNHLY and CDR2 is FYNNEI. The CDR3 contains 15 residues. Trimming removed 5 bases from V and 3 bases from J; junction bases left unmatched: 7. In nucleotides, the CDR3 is TGTGCCAGCAGTACAGACAGGGGAGTAACAGATACGCAGTATTTT. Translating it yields CASSTDRGVTDTQYF.

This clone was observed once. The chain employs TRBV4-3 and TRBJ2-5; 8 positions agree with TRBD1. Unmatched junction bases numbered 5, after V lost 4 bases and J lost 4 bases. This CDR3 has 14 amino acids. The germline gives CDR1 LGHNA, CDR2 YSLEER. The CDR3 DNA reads TGCGCCAGCAGCCTTGACAGGGGATCAGAGACCCAGTACTTC. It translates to CASSLDRGSETQYF.

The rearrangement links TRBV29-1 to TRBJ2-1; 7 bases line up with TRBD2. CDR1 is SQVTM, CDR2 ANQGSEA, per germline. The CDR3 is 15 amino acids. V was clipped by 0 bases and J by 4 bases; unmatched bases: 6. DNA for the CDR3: TGCAGCGTTGAAGATTGGCTAGCGGTGTACAATGAGCAGTTCTTC. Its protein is CSVEDWLAVYNEQFF.

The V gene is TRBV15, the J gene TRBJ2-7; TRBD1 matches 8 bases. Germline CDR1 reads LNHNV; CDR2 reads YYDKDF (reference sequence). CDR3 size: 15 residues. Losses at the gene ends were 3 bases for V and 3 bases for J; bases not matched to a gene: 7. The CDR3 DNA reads TGTGCCACCAGCAGCGGGGACAGGAAAGGCTACGAGCAGTACTTC. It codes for CATSSGDRKGYEQYF.

CDR3 nucleotides: TGCAGCGTCCCACCGACAGCTATGAACACTGAAGCTTTCTTT. It translates to CSVPPTAMNTEAFF. This rearrangement joins TRBV29-1 to TRBJ1-1; D perhaps matches TRBD1 (5 bases). Germline V gene sequence: CDR1 SQVTM, CDR2 ANQGSEA. The CDR3 loop spans 14 amino acids. Trimming left V 6 bases short and J 0 bases short, with 14 bases between.

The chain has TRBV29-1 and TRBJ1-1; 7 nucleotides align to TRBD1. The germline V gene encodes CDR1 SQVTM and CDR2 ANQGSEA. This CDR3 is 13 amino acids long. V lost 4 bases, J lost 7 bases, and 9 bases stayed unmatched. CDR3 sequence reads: CSVGPLRDSEAFF. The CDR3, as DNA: TGCAGCGTTGGACCTCTGCGGGACAGTGAAGCTTTCTTT.

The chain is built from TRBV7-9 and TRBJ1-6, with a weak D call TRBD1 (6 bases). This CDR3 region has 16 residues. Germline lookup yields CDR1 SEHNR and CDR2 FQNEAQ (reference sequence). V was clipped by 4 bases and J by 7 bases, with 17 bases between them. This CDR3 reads CASSSAGALGNSPLHF. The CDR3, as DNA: TGTGCCAGCAGCTCAGCGGGGGCGCTTGGCAATTCACCCCTCCACTTT.

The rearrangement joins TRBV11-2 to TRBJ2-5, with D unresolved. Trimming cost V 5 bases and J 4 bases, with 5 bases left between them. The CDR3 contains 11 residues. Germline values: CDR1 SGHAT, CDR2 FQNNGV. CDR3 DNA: TGTGCCAGCAGCGAAAGAGAGACCCAGTACTTC. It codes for CASSERETQYF.

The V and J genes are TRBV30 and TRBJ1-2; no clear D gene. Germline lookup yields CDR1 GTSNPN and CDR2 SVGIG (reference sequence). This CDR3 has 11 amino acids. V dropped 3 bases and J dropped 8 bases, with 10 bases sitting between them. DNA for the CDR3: TGTGCCTGGAGGAAGACGGAGGGCTACACCTTC. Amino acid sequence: CAWRKTEGYTF.